This TCR beta chain comes out of a study of cytomegalovirus exposure and HLA in healthy donors. About the study: A later analysis reported the same platform for the 95 to 150 validation repertoires and the roughly 650 first-cohort repertoires.

TCRdb keeps only in-frame clones here, not all; method: immunoSEQ multiplex PCR. Among 150,000 or so clones listed, 80% to 90% were seen once. Germline assignment: CDR1 KGHSH and CDR2 LQKENI. This CDR3 has 14 amino acids. Trimming at V came to 5 bases and at J to 2 bases, leaving 5 bases not matched to a gene. The chain uses TRBV18 and TRBJ1-2, with TRBD1 matching over 7 bases. The source of this sequence is a man aged 18-30 years in good health and CMV-seropositive. Sequenced input: PBMCs. This CDR3 is CASSNSRGNYGYTF. CDR3 DNA sequence: TGTGCCAGCTCAAATTCCAGGGGGAACTATGGCTACACCTTC.